Presented here are 26 T cell receptor beta chains from one specimen sequenced in a study of cytomegalovirus exposure and HLA in healthy donors. The PCR employed 60 Vbeta primers together with 13 Jbeta primers. Profiling relied on immunoSEQ multiplex PCR, and the TCRdb table lists in-frame clones only, not all of them. The data show more than 65,000 clones, about four fifths seen once. Sequencing was performed on PBMCs. All receptors come from a young man in good health and CMV-seronegative.

This chain connects TRBV6-5 to TRBJ2-7; D possibly corresponds to TRBD2 (5 bases). CDR1 MNHEY and CDR2 SVGAGI come from the germline V gene. The CDR3 sequence is 15 residues long. The germline V and J ends were trimmed by 2 bases and 2 bases, with 13 bases remaining between them. The CDR3 protein is CASSYGLARTYEQYF. The CDR3 DNA follows: TGTGCCAGCAGTTACGGCCTAGCTCGGACCTACGAGCAGTACTTC.

The V and J genes are TRBV6-1 and TRBJ1-6; 7 positions match TRBD1. V dropped 6 bases and J dropped 7; count of bases not matched to a gene: 6. The CDR3 sequence is 14 residues long. In germline, CDR1 is MNHNS, CDR2 SASEGT. The CDR3 DNA reads as TGTGCCAGCAGATATGGGACAGCAAATTCACCCCTCCACTTT. The encoded protein is CASRYGTANSPLHF.

The chain links TRBV19 to TRBJ1-2; TRBD1 matches 7 bases. The germline gives CDR1 LNHDA, CDR2 SQIVND (reference sequence). Trimming at V came to 4 bases and at J to 7 bases, leaving 9 bases not matched to a gene. This CDR3 contains 14 residues. In DNA, the CDR3 is TGTGCCAGTAGTAGAAACAGGGGTGACCGTGGCTACACCTTC. Its translation is CASSRNRGDRGYTF. Full variable domain (rest looked up from reference TRBV19 and TRBJ1-2): DGGITQSPKYLFRKEGQNVTLSCEQNLNHDAMYWYRQDPGQGLRLIYYSQIVNDFQKGDIAEGYSVSREKKESFPLTVTSAQKNPTAFYLCASSRNRGDRGYTFGSGTRLTVV.

The rearrangement joins TRBV7-3 to TRBJ2-5; D not certain. The V end was cut by 0 bases, the J end by 6 bases, with 5 bases between. This CDR3 has 12 residues. The germline gives CDR1 SGHTA, CDR2 FQGTGA. The CDR3 is CASSLTLKTQYF. The CDR3 DNA follows: TGTGCCAGCAGCTTAACCCTAAAGACCCAGTACTTC.

The chain is built from TRBV5-5 and TRBJ2-2; 7 nucleotides line up with TRBD2. In germline, CDR1 is SGHKS, CDR2 YYEKEE (reference sequence). The junction had 14 bases not matched to a gene; V was cut back by 6 bases and J by 0 bases. The CDR3 is 18 residues long. The CDR3 sequence is CASTSYTAGTPNTGELFF. The CDR3 nucleotides are TGTGCCAGCACGAGTTACACAGCGGGAACCCCGAACACCGGGGAGCTGTTTTTT. Filled out from reference TRBV5-5 and TRBJ2-2, the complete variable domain reads DAGVTQSPTHLIKTRGQQVTLRCSPISGHKSVSWYQQVLGQGPQFIFQYYEKEERGRGNFPDRFSARQFPNYSSELNVNALLLGDSALYLCASTSYTAGTPNTGELFFGEGSRLTVL.

The V gene is TRBV20-1, the J gene TRBJ1-2, with unresolved D. Trimming stripped 4 bases from V and 7 bases from J, with 10 bases between. This CDR3 has 11 residues. Germline V gene lookup returns CDR1 DFQATT and CDR2 SNEGSKA (reference sequence). The CDR3 protein is CSANWEVGYTF. The CDR3 DNA is TGCAGTGCTAACTGGGAGGTTGGCTACACCTTC.

The rearrangement joins TRBV29-1 to TRBJ2-5, with D hard to call. There are 10 residues in the CDR3. The germline V gene has CDR1 SQVTM and CDR2 ANQGSEA. The V and J ends lost 7 bases and 2 bases respectively, with 5 bases between them. The CDR3, as DNA: TGCAGCGCCGTTCAAGAGACCCAGTACTTC. Translation gives CSAVQETQYF.

V is TRBV4-3 and J is TRBJ1-2; D is perhaps TRBD1 (6 bases). Germline V gene sequence: CDR1 LGHNA, CDR2 YSLEER. The V end lost 0 bases, the J end lost 4 bases, and 15 bases lay between the germline ends. The CDR3 extends over 16 amino acids. This CDR3 reads CASSQDATGRGYGYTF. The CDR3 nucleotides read TGCGCCAGCAGCCAAGACGCGACAGGCAGGGGCTATGGCTACACCTTC.

V is TRBV28 and J is TRBJ2-7; 8 bases fit TRBD1. Germline V gene lookup returns CDR1 MDHEN and CDR2 SYDVKM. V was clipped by 7 bases and J by 3 bases; unmatched bases: 8. CDR3 length equals 14 residues. The CDR3 protein is CASMYFGQGYEQYF. CDR3 bases: TGTGCCAGCATGTATTTCGGACAGGGCTACGAGCAGTACTTC.

This chain links TRBV7-6 with TRBJ2-2, with 9 positions matching TRBD1. Germline V lookup: CDR1 SGHVS, CDR2 FNYEAQ. CDR3 length equals 14 residues. The trim removed 8 bases at V and 7 bases at J, leaving 8 bases unmatched. The CDR3 bases are TGTGCCAGCGGGGACAGGGTTTTGGTCGGGGAGCTGTTTTTT. Its protein is CASGDRVLVGELFF. Supplemented by reference TRBV7-6 and TRBJ2-2, the full variable domain reads GAGVSQSPRYKVTKRGQDVALRCDPISGHVSLYWYRQALGQGPEFLTYFNYEAQQDKSGLPNDRFSAERPEGSISTLTIQRTEQRDSAMYRCASGDRVLVGELFFGEGSRLTVL.

The gene calls are TRBV29-1 and TRBJ1-1; D might be TRBD1 (6 bases). The germline V gene encodes CDR1 SQVTM and CDR2 ANQGSEA. This CDR3 is 15 amino acids long. V was shortened by 3 bases and J by 2 bases, with 16 bases between the two germline ends. CDR3 in amino acids: CSVEGGGRINTEAFF. CDR3 in DNA: TGCAGCGTTGAGGGGGGGGGCCGGATAAACACTGAAGCTTTCTTT.

This chain links TRBV6-1 with TRBJ1-1; possible D gene TRBD1, 5 bases. The CDR3 covers 12 residues. V lost 8 bases and J 4 bases, leaving 11 bases between the germline ends. Germline V lookup: CDR1 MNHNS, CDR2 SASEGT. The CDR3 sequence is CASGWGGTEAFF. The CDR3 DNA is TGTGCCAGCGGATGGGGGGGCACTGAAGCTTTCTTT.

The chain links TRBV20-1 to TRBJ2-7; D is ambiguous. V was clipped by 1 base and J by 3 bases, with 4 bases between them. This CDR3 is built from 11 residues. In germline, CDR1 is DFQATT, CDR2 SNEGSKA (reference sequence). DNA for the CDR3: TGCAGTGCTAGAGCAGGCTACGAGCAGTACTTC. Its protein product is CSARAGYEQYF.

The V call is TRBV18, the J call TRBJ2-3; perhaps TRBD1 as D (6 bases). The V gene's germline CDR1 is KGHSH and CDR2 LQKENI. V shed 4 bases and J shed 5 bases, with 16 bases lying between them. The CDR3 is 15 residues long. Here the CDR3 DNA reads TGTGCCAGCTCACTGGACAGCCAGGTAGGAGATACGCAGTATTTT. Translated: CASSLDSQVGDTQYF.

CDR3 nucleotides: TGTGCCAGCAGTGATGCAGGTACCTATCAGCCCCAGCATTTT. Encoded protein: CASSDAGTYQPQHF. The rearrangement links TRBV2 to TRBJ1-5, with D uncertain. This CDR3 has 14 amino acids. V lost 3 bases and J lost 5, with 11 bases in between. Germline values: CDR1 SNHLY, CDR2 FYNNEI.

CDR3 nucleotides: TGTGCCAGCAGCTTAATGGCGGCGTACGAGCAGTACTTC. The encoded protein is CASSLMAAYEQYF. This chain connects TRBV13 to TRBJ2-7; D not certain. The V end was cut by 2 bases, the J end by 4 bases, with 9 bases between. The V gene's germline CDR1 is PRHDT and CDR2 FYEKMQ (reference sequence). The CDR3 has 13 amino acids.

This chain links TRBV5-6 with TRBJ2-2, with D uncertain. Per the germline V gene, CDR1 is SGHDT and CDR2 is YYEEEE. Trimming removed 2 bases at V and 2 bases at J, with 7 bases between. The CDR3 totals 14 residues. Written as DNA, the CDR3 is TGTGCCAGCAGCTTCCGGGTTAACACCGGGGAGCTGTTTTTT. Its protein is CASSFRVNTGELFF.

The chain carries TRBV7-2 and TRBJ2-2; TRBD2 is a possible D gene (5 bases). V gave up 5 bases and J gave up 0 bases, with 13 bases separating them. Germline-derived CDR1 and CDR2 are SGHTA and FQGNSA. The CDR3 runs 16 residues. CDR3 nucleotides: TGTGCCAGCAGCCCCTTACTACTAGCGAACACCGGGGAGCTGTTTTTT. Translated: CASSPLLLANTGELFF.

The J gene is TRBJ1-2, the V gene TRBV11-2; the D is unclear. The CDR3 covers 14 residues. From germline, CDR1 is SGHAT and CDR2 FQNNGV. The V end was cut by 0 bases, the J end by 1 base, with 6 bases between. The CDR3 here is CASSLDPSNYGYTF. Written as DNA, the CDR3 is TGTGCCAGCAGCTTAGATCCGAGTAACTATGGCTACACCTTC. Together with reference TRBV11-2 and TRBJ1-2, the CDR3 gives the full variable domain: EAGVAQSPRYKIIEKRQSVAFWCNPISGHATLYWYQQILGQGPKLLIQFQNNGVVDDSQLPKDRFSAERLKGVDSTLKIQPAKLEDSAVYLCASSLDPSNYGYTFGSGTRLTVV.

The chain employs TRBV27 and TRBJ2-6; D unresolved. Germline CDR1 is MNHEY and CDR2 is SMNVEV (reference sequence). The CDR3 spans 18 residues. Trimming left V 0 bases short and J 1 base short, with 13 bases between. The CDR3 nucleotides are TGTGCCAGCAGTTTATCGCCAGGAATAAAGTCTGGGGCCAACGTCCTGACTTTC. Protein product: CASSLSPGIKSGANVLTF.

The sample holds one count of this clone. The chain links TRBV2 to TRBJ2-5; the D is unclear. The CDR3 runs to 16 residues. Looked up from germline, CDR1 is SNHLY and CDR2 is FYNNEI. Trimming removed 3 bases from V and 1 base from J, with 15 bases in between. CDR3 residues: CASSEFSQLAQETQYF. In nucleotides, the CDR3 is TGTGCCAGCAGTGAGTTTTCCCAGTTAGCCCAAGAGACCCAGTACTTC.

V is TRBV18 and J is TRBJ1-1, with 8 bases lining up with TRBD1. In germline, CDR1 is KGHSH, CDR2 LQKENI. This CDR3 is built from 16 residues. V lost 1 base to trimming and J lost 3 bases; unmatched junction nucleotides: 7. The CDR3 region is CASSPLPTGADTEAFF. Here the CDR3 DNA reads TGTGCCAGCTCACCACTTCCGACAGGGGCGGACACTGAAGCTTTCTTT. The full variable domain, its missing parts supplied by reference TRBV18 and TRBJ1-1, is NAGVMQNPRHLVRRRGQEARLRCSPMKGHSHVYWYRQLPEEGLKFMVYLQKENIIDESGMPKERFSAEFPKEGPSILRIQQVVRGDSAAYFCASSPLPTGADTEAFFGQGTRLTVV.

The V and J genes are TRBV12-5 and TRBJ2-1; tentative D call: TRBD2 (6 bases). CDR3 size: 20 residues. Trimming took off 0 bases at V and 0 bases at J, with 21 bases between the two ends. CDR1 LGHNT and CDR2 FRNRAP come from the germline V gene. CDR3 loop: CASGLVADLAGIYSYNEQFF. The CDR3 nucleotides read TGTGCTAGTGGTTTGGTAGCAGACCTGGCGGGGATATACTCCTACAATGAGCAGTTCTTC.

The genes are TRBV9 and TRBJ2-3; TRBD2 agrees at 12 bases. Trimming removed 3 bases from V and 5 bases from J; junction bases left unmatched: 7. This CDR3 has 16 residues. Germline values: CDR1 SGDLS, CDR2 YYNGEE. CDR3 region: CASSEGLAGYLDTQYF. The CDR3 bases are TGTGCCAGCAGCGAAGGACTAGCGGGATATTTAGATACGCAGTATTTT.

This clone was recorded only once. The chain links TRBV6-5 to TRBJ1-5, with 9 positions matching TRBD1. This CDR3 is 15 amino acids long. V lost 0 bases and J lost 11; bases outside the gene matches: 8. CDR1 and CDR2 from the germline V gene are MNHEY and SVGAGI. The CDR3 DNA sequence: TGTGCCAGCAGTTACTCCCGGACAGGGGAAGGGGCCCAGCATTTT. Translated: CASSYSRTGEGAQHF.

The genes are TRBV27 and TRBJ2-5; TRBD2 might be the D (5 bases). Germline V lookup: CDR1 MNHEY, CDR2 SMNVEV (reference sequence). The CDR3 length is 13 residues. The V end lost 0 bases, the J end lost 6 bases, and 8 bases lay between the germline ends. The CDR3 sequence is CASSLSRAKTQYF. CDR3 DNA sequence: TGTGCCAGCAGTTTATCGAGGGCGAAGACCCAGTACTTC.